Presented here are 32 T cell receptor beta chains from one specimen sequenced in a study of cytomegalovirus exposure and HLA in healthy donors. The PCR employed 60 Vbeta primers together with 13 Jbeta primers. Here immunoSEQ multiplex PCR was the method, and the copy in TCRdb shows in-frame clones only, minus some. This table has approximately 240,000 clones, roughly 80% appearing once. Input material: PBMCs. These receptors all come from a woman aged 40 to 49 in good health and CMV-seropositive.

V is TRBV30 and J is TRBJ2-1; TRBD2 agrees at 15 bases. In germline, CDR1 is GTSNPN, CDR2 SVGIG (reference sequence). J was trimmed by 3 bases and V by 5 bases; bases with no gene match: 11. This CDR3 is built from 18 residues. The DNA of the CDR3 is TGTGCCTGGGAACCCCCGGGACTAGCGGGAGGAATCTACAATGAGCAGTTCTTC. This encodes CAWEPPGLAGGIYNEQFF.

The genes are TRBV7-2 and TRBJ1-4; D gene unclear. This CDR3 contains 14 residues. CDR1 is SGHTA, CDR2 FQGNSA, per germline. V was shortened by 2 bases and J by 4 bases, with 8 bases between the two germline ends. The CDR3, as DNA: TGTGCCAGCAGCTTAAGTTCCAGTAATGAAAAACTGTTTTTT. This encodes CASSLSSSNEKLFF.

V gene TRBV7-9 combines with J gene TRBJ1-1; 7 bases agree with TRBD1. The CDR3 length is 14 residues. V lost 5 bases and J lost 0; bases outside the gene matches: 3. The germline V gene has CDR1 SEHNR and CDR2 FQNEAQ (reference sequence). CDR3 region: CASSIDRVNTEAFF. CDR3 sequence (DNA): TGTGCCAGCAGCATCGACAGGGTGAACACTGAAGCTTTCTTT.

The CDR3 DNA sequence: TGTGCCAGCAGCGTCCGATACGAAACCTACGAGCAGTACTTC. It encodes CASSVRYETYEQYF. This chain joins TRBV9 and TRBJ2-5; D ambiguous. The J call may be mistaken, given a closer DNA end match to TRBJ2-7. Germline CDR1 SGDLS, CDR2 YYNGEE. The CDR3 spans 14 residues.

This chain links TRBV18 with TRBJ1-1; D gene uncertain. V was pared by 6 bases and J by 0 bases, with 14 bases between. This CDR3 region has 15 residues. Per germline, CDR1 KGHSH and CDR2 LQKENI. DNA of the CDR3: TGTGCCAGCTCTCAAACTAGTATTTTGAACACTGAAGCTTTCTTT. Translation: CASSQTSILNTEAFF.

Notes on this clone: This sample also contains other DNA sequences that code for the same CDR3. The V and J genes are TRBV30 and TRBJ1-5, with unresolved D. This CDR3 contains 14 residues. CDR1 and CDR2 (germline): GTSNPN, SVGIG (reference sequence). V was shortened by 0 bases and J by 2 bases, with 8 bases between the two germline ends. The CDR3 is CAWSVFGGNQPQHF. The DNA of the CDR3 is TGTGCCTGGAGTGTATTCGGAGGCAATCAGCCCCAGCATTTT.

The chain employs TRBV2 and TRBJ1-5; the match to TRBD1 covers 9 bases. The CDR3 has 18 amino acids. Germline V gives CDR1 SNHLY, CDR2 FYNNEI. V shed 8 bases, J shed 0 bases, and the junction held 14 bases outside the gene matches. CDR3 sequence reads: CASDRGQGLIDSNQPQHF. For the CDR3, the DNA is TGTGCCAGCGATAGGGGACAGGGACTTATAGATAGCAATCAGCCCCAGCATTTT.

The chain employs TRBV10-3 and TRBJ1-1; TRBD1 aligns across 7 bases. Per germline, CDR1 ENHRY and CDR2 SYGVKD. J lost 1 base, V lost 9 bases, and 2 bases had no gene match. CDR3 length: 12 amino acids. In DNA form, the CDR3 reads TGTGCCATTCGGACAGGGAACACTGAAGCTTTCTTT. Encoded protein: CAIRTGNTEAFF.

The rearrangement uses TRBV7-5 and TRBJ2-7; the tabulated D call, TRBD2, remains unverified against the DNA. TRBV7-5 is flagged as a pseudogene. This CDR3 spans 17 amino acids. CDR3 sequence reads: CVRSLALGGAPIGEQYF. As DNA, the CDR3 is TGTGTCAGAAGCTTAGCTCTCGGGGGGGCGCCGATTGGGGAGCAGTACTTC.

This chain connects TRBV13 to TRBJ1-2; D is uncertain. The length of the CDR3 is 12 residues. Germline V lookup: CDR1 PRHDT, CDR2 FYEKMQ (reference sequence). Trimming removed 7 bases at V and 6 bases at J, with 12 bases between. The CDR3 region has the DNA TGTGCCAGCAAGTCGGGGTATGATGGCTACACCTTC. It encodes CASKSGYDGYTF.

The rearrangement links TRBV19 to TRBJ2-3; 10 bases are shared with TRBD1. Germline V lookup: CDR1 LNHDA, CDR2 SQIVND (reference sequence). CDR3 length: 20 amino acids. The V gene end was trimmed by 3 bases and the J gene end by 0 bases; junction bases not matched to a gene: 15. CDR3 region: CASSIPGQGVPGGSTDTQYF. The CDR3 nucleotides read TGTGCCAGTAGTATCCCAGGACAGGGGGTCCCAGGTGGTAGCACAGATACGCAGTATTTT.

V and J are TRBV11-2 and TRBJ2-7; TRBD2 aligns across 8 bases. Germline V gene sequence: CDR1 SGHAT, CDR2 FQNNGV. This CDR3 is built from 15 residues. V shed 2 bases, J shed 3 bases, and the junction held 6 bases outside the gene matches. CDR3 sequence reads: CASSLFTSGIYEQYF. DNA of the CDR3: TGTGCCAGCAGCTTATTCACTAGCGGTATCTACGAGCAGTACTTC.

As to this clone: At one end the junction does not follow the germline gene, possibly because of a read error. This chain links TRBV7-9 with TRBJ1-1, with TRBD1 matching 8 bases. Germline V gene lookup returns CDR1 SEHNR and CDR2 FQNEAQ (reference sequence). The CDR3 has 13 residues. Written as DNA, the CDR3 is TGTTCCAGCAGCTCCCAGGGGGCGACTGAAGCTTTCTTT. It is translated as CSSSSQGATEAFF.

The genes are TRBV19 and TRBJ1-5; TRBD1 matches 7 bases. V lost 6 bases and J lost 0; bases outside the gene matches: 11. Germline CDR1 and CDR2: LNHDA and SQIVND (reference sequence). The CDR3 consists of 17 residues. The CDR3 DNA sequence: TGTGCCAGTAGGCCGTCCCCAACAGGGGATAGCAATCAGCCCCAGCATTTT. This encodes CASRPSPTGDSNQPQHF.

The genes are TRBV15 and TRBJ2-5; a possible D gene is TRBD1 (5 bases). The germline CDR1 and CDR2 sequences are LNHNV and YYDKDF (reference sequence). This CDR3 region has 15 residues. Deletions cut 0 bases from V and 5 bases from J, with 13 bases between. CDR3 sequence reads: CATSRDRVTGETQYF. CDR3 in DNA: TGTGCCACCAGCAGAGACAGGGTGACCGGTGAGACCCAGTACTTC.

The chain employs TRBV5-8 and TRBJ2-3; no reliable D call. This CDR3 contains 13 residues. Trimming shortened V by 3 bases and J by 1 base, and 6 bases separated the two germline ends. Germline CDR1 SGHTS, CDR2 YDEGEE. CDR3 loop: CASSYRGTDTQYF. The CDR3 bases are TGTGCCAGCAGCTACCGGGGCACAGATACGCAGTATTTT.

The rearrangement uses TRBV29-1 and TRBJ2-3, with no clear D. The CDR3 consists of 11 residues. Germline CDR1 SQVTM, CDR2 ANQGSEA. V dropped 3 bases and J dropped 5 bases, with 6 bases sitting between them. CDR3 amino acids: CSVDSRDTQYF. In DNA form, the CDR3 reads TGCAGCGTTGACAGTCGAGATACGCAGTATTTT.

This clone was counted once. The chain links TRBV2 to TRBJ1-2; 11 nucleotides align to TRBD1. After removal of 4 bases from V and 7 bases from J, the junction contained 5 bases not matched to a gene. CDR3 length: 14 residues. CDR1 and CDR2 (germline): SNHLY, FYNNEI. CDR3 loop: CASSGDRGARGYTF. CDR3 DNA: TGTGCCAGCAGTGGGGACAGGGGGGCCCGTGGCTACACCTTC.

This clone came up a few times. The chain has TRBV7-6 and TRBJ2-7; 9 bases agree with TRBD1. Germline lookup yields CDR1 SGHVS and CDR2 FNYEAQ. J gave up 2 bases and V 4 bases, and 6 bases lay outside the gene matches. CDR3 length equals 15 residues. Here the CDR3 DNA reads TGTGCCAGCAGCTCGACAGGGGGAGGGCCCTACGAGCAGTACTTC. Translating gives CASSSTGGGPYEQYF.

This chain uses TRBV5-1 with TRBJ2-3, with TRBD1 identical over 7 bases. Looked up from germline, CDR1 is SGHRS and CDR2 is YFSETQ. This CDR3 contains 14 residues. V lost 4 bases to trimming and J lost 1 base; unmatched junction nucleotides: 3. The CDR3 sequence: CASSQGQRTDTQYF. CDR3 nucleotides: TGCGCCAGCAGCCAGGGACAGCGCACAGATACGCAGTATTTT.

The chain is built from TRBV4-2 and TRBJ2-5, with TRBD2 matching 12 bases. J gave up 2 bases and V 2 bases, and 6 bases lay outside the gene matches. Germline values: CDR1 LGHNA, CDR2 YNFKEQ. The CDR3 has 17 residues. The CDR3 sequence: CASSQRSSGGGQETQYF. In DNA form, the CDR3 reads TGTGCCAGCAGCCAAAGGTCTAGCGGGGGGGGACAAGAGACCCAGTACTTC.

The chain combines TRBV9 with TRBJ2-7; TRBD1 matches at 7 bases. CDR1 is SGDLS, CDR2 YYNGEE, per germline. There are 14 residues in the CDR3. After removal of 6 bases from V and 2 bases from J, the junction contained 8 bases not matched to a gene. The CDR3 bases are TGTGCCAGCAACTCCGGGACAGACACCTACGAGCAGTACTTC. Residues: CASNSGTDTYEQYF. The full variable domain, with the rest looked up from reference TRBV9 and TRBJ2-7, is DSGVTQTPKHLITATGQRVTLRCSPRSGDLSVYWYQQSLDQGLQFLIQYYNGEERAKGNILERFSAQQFPDLHSELNLSSLELGDSALYFCASNSGTDTYEQYFGPGTRLTVT.

The chain carries TRBV6-1 and TRBJ1-2, with a possible D match to TRBD1 (6 bases). V was trimmed by 2 bases and J by 0 bases, leaving 10 bases between them. The germline CDR1 and CDR2 sequences are MNHNS and SASEGT. The CDR3 sequence is 15 residues long. The CDR3 nucleotides are TGTGCCAGCAGTGAACGGGGGGCTCCTAACTATGGCTACACCTTC. Residues: CASSERGAPNYGYTF.

The DNA of the CDR3 is TGTGCCAGCAGCTTGGTGGGCAGGGGGCAGAATGGCTACACCTTC. Translating gives CASSLVGRGQNGYTF. The V and J genes are TRBV5-4 and TRBJ1-2; 8 nucleotides line up with TRBD1. Trimming at V came to 0 bases and at J to 6 bases, leaving 7 bases not matched to a gene. From germline, CDR1 is SGHNT and CDR2 YYREEE (reference sequence). The CDR3 is 15 residues long.

This clone came up a few times. The chain links TRBV5-1 to TRBJ2-5, with TRBD2 matching over 12 bases. The J call may not be correct, given that the DNA end is closer to TRBJ2-7. This CDR3 contains 15 residues. From germline, CDR1 is SGHRS and CDR2 YFSETQ. CDR3 in DNA: TGCGCCAGCAGCGCGCGACTAGCGGGAGCATCCGAGCAGTACTTC. Encoded protein: CASSARLAGASEQYF.

V gene TRBV6-5 combines with J gene TRBJ2-7; 8 nucleotides agree with TRBD2. The germline V gene has CDR1 MNHEY and CDR2 SVGAGI. This CDR3 has 16 amino acids. The J segment lost 9 bases and the V segment lost 2 bases, leaving 15 bases of the junction unmatched. CDR3 protein: CASSYKGLGGSIGQYF. CDR3 bases: TGTGCCAGCAGTTACAAGGGACTAGGAGGATCTATAGGGCAGTACTTC.

V usage is TRBV5-4 and J usage is TRBJ1-1; 7 nucleotides match TRBD1. Germline V gene sequence: CDR1 SGHNT, CDR2 YYREEE (reference sequence). CDR3 length: 17 residues. With 3 bases clipped from V and 0 bases from J, the junction kept 11 bases outside the gene matches. The CDR3 spells CASSYKTGVRMNTEAFF. In DNA, the CDR3 is TGTGCCAGCAGCTACAAAACAGGGGTTCGCATGAACACTGAAGCTTTCTTT.

The genes are TRBV9 and TRBJ1-2; D unclear. V was trimmed by 0 bases and J by 8 bases, leaving 11 bases between them. Germline V gene sequence: CDR1 SGDLS, CDR2 YYNGEE. The CDR3 runs 13 residues. The CDR3 coding sequence is TGTGCCAGCAGCGTAGGGGGTGGAGGGGGCTACACCTTC. Translation gives CASSVGGGGGYTF.

This chain links TRBV2 with TRBJ1-2; 9 nucleotides line up with TRBD1. V shed 5 bases and J 7 bases; nucleotides not matched to a gene: 8. From germline, CDR1 is SNHLY and CDR2 FYNNEI. This CDR3 spans 14 amino acids. The CDR3 loop reads CASSRGQGIGGYTF. CDR3 coding DNA: TGTGCCAGCAGTCGCGGACAGGGGATAGGTGGCTACACCTTC.

The CDR3 bases are TGTGCCAGTAGTAGCCCCCGGGACAGCAGCACAGATACGCAGTATTTT. Encoded protein: CASSSPRDSSTDTQYF. This chain connects TRBV19 to TRBJ2-3, with 7 nucleotides matching TRBD1. V was clipped by 4 bases and J by 0 bases; unmatched bases: 7. The CDR3 runs 16 residues. From germline, CDR1 is LNHDA and CDR2 SQIVND (reference sequence). The variable domain in full, completed from reference TRBV19 and TRBJ2-3, reads DGGITQSPKYLFRKEGQNVTLSCEQNLNHDAMYWYRQDPGQGLRLIYYSQIVNDFQKGDIAEGYSVSREKKESFPLTVTSAQKNPTAFYLCASSSPRDSSTDTQYFGPGTRLTVL.

The chain uses TRBV30 and TRBJ1-2; D uncertain. Trimming shortened V by 4 bases and J by 14 bases, and 8 bases separated the two germline ends. The CDR3 consists of 8 residues. Per germline, CDR1 GTSNPN and CDR2 SVGIG (reference sequence). CDR3: CAWNRETF. The CDR3 bases are TGTGCCTGGAATCGCGAGACCTTC. Full variable domain (outside the CDR3, taken from reference TRBV30 and TRBJ1-2): SQTIHQWPATLVQPVGSPLSLECTVEGTSNPNLYWYRQAAGRGLQLLFYSVGIGQISSEVPQNLSASRPQDRQFILSSKKLLLSDSGFYLCAWNRETFGSGTRLTVV.

The rearrangement joins TRBV6-5 to TRBJ2-7; D is possibly TRBD1 (6 bases). The CDR3 totals 14 residues. Trimming pared 4 bases from V and 4 bases from J, leaving 14 bases between. The V gene's germline CDR1 is MNHEY and CDR2 SVGAGI. As DNA, the CDR3 is TGTGCCAGCAGTTGCTCATACAGGGTATACGAGCAGTACTTC. Translating it yields CASSCSYRVYEQYF.